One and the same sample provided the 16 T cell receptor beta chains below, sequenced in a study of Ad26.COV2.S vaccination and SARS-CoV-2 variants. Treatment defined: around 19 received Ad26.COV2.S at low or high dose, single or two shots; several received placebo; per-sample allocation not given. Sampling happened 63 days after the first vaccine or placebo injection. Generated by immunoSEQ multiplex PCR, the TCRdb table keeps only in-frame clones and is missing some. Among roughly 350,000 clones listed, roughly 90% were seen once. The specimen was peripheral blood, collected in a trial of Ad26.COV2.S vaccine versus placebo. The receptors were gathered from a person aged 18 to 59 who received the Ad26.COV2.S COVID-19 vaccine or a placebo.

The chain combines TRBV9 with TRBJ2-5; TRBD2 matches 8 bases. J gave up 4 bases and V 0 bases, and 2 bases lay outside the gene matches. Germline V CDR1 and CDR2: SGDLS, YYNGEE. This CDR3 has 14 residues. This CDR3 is CASSVGAGGETQYF. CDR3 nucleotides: TGTGCCAGCAGCGTAGGGGCGGGAGGAGAGACCCAGTACTTC.

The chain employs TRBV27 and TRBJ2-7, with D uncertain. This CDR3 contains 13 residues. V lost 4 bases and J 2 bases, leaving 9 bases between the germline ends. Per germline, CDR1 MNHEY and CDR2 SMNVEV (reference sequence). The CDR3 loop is CASSSYPTYEQYF. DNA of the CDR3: TGTGCCAGCAGTTCATATCCGACCTACGAGCAGTACTTC.

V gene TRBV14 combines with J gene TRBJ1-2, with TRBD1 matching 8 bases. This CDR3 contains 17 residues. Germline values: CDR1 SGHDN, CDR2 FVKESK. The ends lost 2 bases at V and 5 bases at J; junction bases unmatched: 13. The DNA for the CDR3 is TGTGCCAGCAGCCAAAACCAGGGGGCCTCAGGCACGTATGGCTACACCTTC. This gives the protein CASSQNQGASGTYGYTF.

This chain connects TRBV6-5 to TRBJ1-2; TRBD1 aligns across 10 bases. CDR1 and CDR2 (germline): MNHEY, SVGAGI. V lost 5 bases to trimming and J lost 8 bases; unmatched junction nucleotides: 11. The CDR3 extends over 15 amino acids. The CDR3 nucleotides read TGTGCCAGCAGTCGACGGACAGGGGGAATAATCGGCTACACCTTC. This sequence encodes CASSRRTGGIIGYTF.

CDR3 coding DNA: TGTGCCAGCAGCGTAGCTCCAGGGGAGGGTGGCTACACCTTC. Translated, it gives CASSVAPGEGGYTF. V is TRBV9 and J is TRBJ1-2; D possibly corresponds to TRBD1 (6 bases). CDR1 and CDR2 from the germline V gene are SGDLS and YYNGEE. The V end was cut by 0 bases, the J end by 7 bases, with 13 bases between. The CDR3 runs to 14 residues.

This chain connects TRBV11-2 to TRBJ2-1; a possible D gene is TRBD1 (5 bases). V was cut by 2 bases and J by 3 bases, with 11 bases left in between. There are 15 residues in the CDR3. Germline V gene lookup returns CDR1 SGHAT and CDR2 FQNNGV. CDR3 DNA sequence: TGTGCCAGCAGCTTATTCAGGGCAATCTACAATGAGCAGTTCTTC. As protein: CASSLFRAIYNEQFF.

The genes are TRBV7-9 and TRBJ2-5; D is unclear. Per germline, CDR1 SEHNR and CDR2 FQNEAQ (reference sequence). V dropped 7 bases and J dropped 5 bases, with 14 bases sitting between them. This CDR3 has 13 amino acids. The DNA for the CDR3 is TGTGCCAGCAACCTCGCCCCTGGGGAGACCCAGTACTTC. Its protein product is CASNLAPGETQYF.

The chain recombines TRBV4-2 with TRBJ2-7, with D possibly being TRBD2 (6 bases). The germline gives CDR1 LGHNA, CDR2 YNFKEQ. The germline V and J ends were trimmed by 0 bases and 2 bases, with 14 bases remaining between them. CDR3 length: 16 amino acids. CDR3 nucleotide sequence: TGTGCCAGCAGCCAAGATGTGCGGCGGGGAACCTACGAGCAGTACTTC. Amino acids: CASSQDVRRGTYEQYF.

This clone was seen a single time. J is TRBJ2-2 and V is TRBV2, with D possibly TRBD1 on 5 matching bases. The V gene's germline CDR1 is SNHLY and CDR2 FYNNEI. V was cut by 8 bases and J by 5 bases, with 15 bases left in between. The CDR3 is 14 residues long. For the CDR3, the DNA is TGTGCCAGCCGGAGCTCTCAGGGAACCGGGGAGCTGTTTTTT. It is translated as CASRSSQGTGELFF.

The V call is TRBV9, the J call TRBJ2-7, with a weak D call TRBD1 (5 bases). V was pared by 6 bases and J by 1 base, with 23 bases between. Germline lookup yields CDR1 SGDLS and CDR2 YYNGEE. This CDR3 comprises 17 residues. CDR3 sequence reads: CASNVKGRGIGSYEQYF. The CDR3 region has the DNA TGTGCCAGCAACGTCAAAGGAAGGGGAATAGGGTCCTACGAGCAGTACTTC.

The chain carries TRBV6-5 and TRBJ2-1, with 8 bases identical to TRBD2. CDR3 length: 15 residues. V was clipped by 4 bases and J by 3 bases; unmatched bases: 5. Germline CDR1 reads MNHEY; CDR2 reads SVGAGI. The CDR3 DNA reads TGTGCCAGCAGTTCCTCCGGGACTAGCTACAATGAGCAGTTCTTC. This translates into CASSSSGTSYNEQFF.

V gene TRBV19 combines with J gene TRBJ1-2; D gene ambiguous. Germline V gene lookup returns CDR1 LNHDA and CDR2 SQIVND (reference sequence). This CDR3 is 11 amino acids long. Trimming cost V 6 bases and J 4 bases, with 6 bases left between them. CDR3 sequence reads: CASRSVYGYTF. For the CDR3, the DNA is TGTGCCAGTAGGTCAGTCTATGGCTACACCTTC.

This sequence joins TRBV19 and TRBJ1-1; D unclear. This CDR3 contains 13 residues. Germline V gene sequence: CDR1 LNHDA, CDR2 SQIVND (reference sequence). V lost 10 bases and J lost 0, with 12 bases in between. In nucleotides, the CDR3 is TGTGCCACCCTGACACGTCTGAACACTGAAGCTTTCTTT. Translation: CATLTRLNTEAFF. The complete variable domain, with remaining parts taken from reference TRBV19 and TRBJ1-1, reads DGGITQSPKYLFRKEGQNVTLSCEQNLNHDAMYWYRQDPGQGLRLIYYSQIVNDFQKGDIAEGYSVSREKKESFPLTVTSAQKNPTAFYLCATLTRLNTEAFFGQGTRLTVV.

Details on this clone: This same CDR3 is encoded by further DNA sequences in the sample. The CDR3 DNA follows: TGCGCCAGCAGCCAAGACAACACCGGGGAGCTGTTTTTT. As protein: CASSQDNTGELFF. The chain joins TRBV4-3 to TRBJ2-2; D is undetermined. Trimming cost V 0 bases and J 2 bases, with 1 base left between them. The CDR3 is 13 amino acids. Germline V lookup: CDR1 LGHNA, CDR2 YSLEER.

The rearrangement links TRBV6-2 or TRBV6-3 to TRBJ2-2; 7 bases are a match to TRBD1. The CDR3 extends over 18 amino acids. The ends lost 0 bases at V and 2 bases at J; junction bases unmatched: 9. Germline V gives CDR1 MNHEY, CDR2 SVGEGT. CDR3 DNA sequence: TGTGCCAGCAGTTACTCGATCTTCAGGGGGAATAACACCGGGGAGCTGTTTTTT. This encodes CASSYSIFRGNNTGELFF.

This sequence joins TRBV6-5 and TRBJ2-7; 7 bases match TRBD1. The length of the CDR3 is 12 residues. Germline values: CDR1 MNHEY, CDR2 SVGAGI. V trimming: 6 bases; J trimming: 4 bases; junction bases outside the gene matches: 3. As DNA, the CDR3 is TGTGCCAGCAGGGGACAGAATTACGAGCAGTACTTC. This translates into CASRGQNYEQYF.